The next 21 T cell receptor beta chains were all read from a single sample in a study of radiotherapy plus CTLA-4 blockade in lung cancer. The assay was immunoSEQ multiplex PCR, and TCRdb's table has in-frame clones only and misses some. The table records around 26,000 clones, over 55% of them present only once. The sequencing used peripheral blood, collected from a patient treated with radiotherapy plus ipilimumab. Receptor source: a human donor with non-small cell lung cancer whose response to radiotherapy plus ipilimumab could not be evaluated.

This clone is medium-sized (0.01 to 0.1%). The chain employs TRBV6-5 and TRBJ2-7, with 9 bases lining up with TRBD1. CDR1 MNHEY and CDR2 SVGAGI come from the germline V gene. The V and J ends lost 5 bases and 3 bases, in that order; junction bases with no gene match: 5. There are 14 residues in the CDR3. The CDR3 here is CASSPTGGFYEQYF. For the CDR3, the DNA is TGTGCCAGCAGTCCTACAGGGGGCTTCTACGAGCAGTACTTC.

The genes are TRBV7-2 and TRBJ1-2, with D hard to call. In germline, CDR1 is SGHTA, CDR2 FQGNSA. The CDR3 loop spans 12 amino acids. V lost 5 bases, J lost 4 bases, and 8 bases lay in between. The CDR3 spells CASSLSSYGYTF. CDR3 nucleotides: TGTGCCAGCAGCCTCTCGTCCTATGGCTACACCTTC. Complete variable domain (other parts from reference TRBV7-2 and TRBJ1-2): GAGVSQSPSNKVTEKGKDVELRCDPISGHTALYWYRQSLGQGLEFLIYFQGNSAPDKSGLPSDRFSAERTGGSVSTLTIQRTQQEDSAVYLCASSLSSYGYTFGSGTRLTVV.

Only a few counts were recorded for this clone. The J gene is TRBJ2-7, the V gene TRBV4-3, with 7 bases lining up with TRBD2. This CDR3 comprises 15 residues. J was trimmed by 0 bases and V by 0 bases; bases with no gene match: 2. CDR1 is LGHNA and CDR2 is YSLEER in the germline V gene. CDR3 DNA sequence: TGCGCCAGCAGCCAAGAGATAGCGGGCTCCTACGAGCAGTACTTC. Protein sequence: CASSQEIAGSYEQYF.

This chain connects TRBV11-2 to TRBJ2-3; D remains unclear. Between the trimmed V and J ends, which lost 0 bases and 0 bases, there was a span of 10 bases. Germline CDR1 is SGHAT and CDR2 is FQNNGV. This CDR3 spans 16 amino acids. DNA of the CDR3: TGTGCCAGCAGCTTAGAAGGCGGCGCTAGCACAGATACGCAGTATTTT. This sequence encodes CASSLEGGASTDTQYF.

The gene calls are TRBV7-6 and TRBJ1-2; D is perhaps TRBD1 (6 bases). The CDR3 contains 17 residues. Germline V gene data show CDR1 as SGHVS and CDR2 as FNYEAQ. V lost 6 bases and J 2 bases, leaving 22 bases between the germline ends. Here the CDR3 DNA reads TGTGCCAGCAGTTCCGAAACGGCCCGGACAGTCAACTATGGCTACACCTTC. Residues: CASSSETARTVNYGYTF.

This clone was counted a few times. The CDR3 nucleotides are TGTGCCAGCAGTCCGAGAAGAAACGACAGGGGCAAAAACATTCAGTACTTC. Translating it yields CASSPRRNDRGKNIQYF. This sequence joins TRBV27 and TRBJ2-4, with 8 positions matching TRBD1. CDR3 size: 17 residues. Per the germline V gene, CDR1 is MNHEY and CDR2 is SMNVEV (reference sequence). Unmatched junction bases numbered 12, after V lost 5 bases and J lost 3 bases.

V is TRBV15 and J is TRBJ2-7, with D maybe TRBD2 (5 bases). Germline lookup yields CDR1 LNHNV and CDR2 YYDKDF (reference sequence). The V end was cut by 1 base, the J end by 2 bases, with 9 bases between. The CDR3 length is 14 residues. CDR3 coding DNA: TGTGCCACCAGCAGAGTGAGCGGTACCTACGAGCAGTACTTC. It translates to CATSRVSGTYEQYF.

This clone has just a few counts. The CDR3 sequence is CASQREGPTDTQYF. The CDR3 nucleotides read TGCGCCAGCCAGCGGGAGGGCCCGACAGATACGCAGTATTTT. The J gene is TRBJ2-3, the V gene TRBV5-1, with 10 bases lining up with TRBD2. Germline loops: CDR1 SGHRS, CDR2 YFSETQ. This CDR3 is 14 amino acids long. The trim removed 7 bases at V and 3 bases at J, leaving 5 bases unmatched. Filled out from reference TRBV5-1 and TRBJ2-3, the complete variable domain reads KAGVTQTPRYLIKTRGQQVTLSCSPISGHRSVSWYQQTPGQGLQFLFEYFSETQRNKGNFPGRFSGRQFSNSRSEMNVSTLELGDSALYLCASQREGPTDTQYFGPGTRLTVL.

This clone is termed medium-sized. The rearrangement joins TRBV5-8 to TRBJ2-5, with TRBD1 identical over 8 bases. V lost 4 bases to trimming and J lost 3 bases; unmatched junction nucleotides: 5. The CDR3 covers 14 residues. The germline CDR1 and CDR2 sequences are SGHTS and YDEGEE. The CDR3 reads CASSGRQGKETQYF. As DNA, the CDR3 is TGTGCCAGCAGCGGAAGACAGGGGAAAGAGACCCAGTACTTC.

This chain's CDR3 is CSVSVTSGAYEQYF. As DNA, the CDR3 is TGCAGCGTTTCAGTGACTAGCGGCGCCTACGAGCAGTACTTC. The chain carries TRBV29-1 and TRBJ2-7; 9 nucleotides match TRBD2. The ends lost 5 bases at V and 2 bases at J; junction bases unmatched: 7. The germline CDR1 and CDR2 sequences are SQVTM and ANQGSEA. CDR3 length: 14 amino acids.

In this sample, this clone turned up a few times. V and J are TRBV2 and TRBJ1-4, with D hard to call. V lost 5 bases to trimming and J lost 6 bases, with 13 bases between them. Germline V gene sequence: CDR1 SNHLY, CDR2 FYNNEI. The CDR3 sequence is 14 residues long. This CDR3 is CASSSSVPDEKLFF. The CDR3 region has the DNA TGTGCCAGCAGTTCCTCGGTCCCCGATGAAAAACTGTTTTTT. Filled out from reference TRBV2 and TRBJ1-4, the complete variable domain reads EPEVTQTPSHQVTQMGQEVILRCVPISNHLYFYWYRQILGQKVEFLVSFYNNEISEKSEIFDDQFSVERPDGSNFTLKIRSTKLEDSAMYFCASSSSVPDEKLFFGSGTQLSVL.

The chain combines TRBV29-1 with TRBJ1-2; D unresolved. Trimming cost V 3 bases and J 4 bases, with 9 bases left between them. In germline, CDR1 is SQVTM, CDR2 ANQGSEA. The CDR3 has 12 residues. The CDR3 DNA sequence: TGCAGCGTTGAGGAGTCGCCCTATGGCTACACCTTC. It is translated as CSVEESPYGYTF.

This sequence joins TRBV5-6 and TRBJ2-5; no clear D gene. This CDR3 spans 14 amino acids. The germline V gene has CDR1 SGHDT and CDR2 YYEEEE. Trimming shortened V by 4 bases and J by 4 bases, and 14 bases separated the two germline ends. CDR3 loop: CASSQRHAAETQYF. The CDR3 nucleotides are TGTGCCAGCAGCCAGAGGCATGCCGCAGAGACCCAGTACTTC. Full variable domain (rest looked up from reference TRBV5-6 and TRBJ2-5): DAGVTQSPTHLIKTRGQQVTLRCSPKSGHDTVSWYQQALGQGPQFIFQYYEEEERQRGNFPDRFSGHQFPNYSSELNVNALLLGDSALYLCASSQRHAAETQYFGPGTRLLVL.

The CDR3 region has the DNA TGTGCCAGCAGCTTATTCCCCAAGGGACAAGATAGCAATCAGCCCCAGCATTTT. Translating gives CASSLFPKGQDSNQPQHF. This chain uses TRBV7-8 with TRBJ1-5; a weak D match, TRBD1 (6 bases). The V end lost 2 bases, the J end lost 0 bases, and 17 bases lay between the germline ends. CDR1 SGHVS and CDR2 FQNEAQ come from the germline V gene. This CDR3 has 18 amino acids.

This clone was counted between two and nine times. CDR3 in amino acids: CASSLATDYYEQYF. The CDR3 DNA follows: TGCGCCAGCAGCTTGGCCACAGACTACTACGAGCAGTACTTC. The J gene is TRBJ2-7, the V gene TRBV5-1, with D maybe TRBD2 (5 bases). This CDR3 contains 14 residues. CDR1 SGHRS and CDR2 YFSETQ come from the germline V gene. The V gene lost 0 bases and the J gene lost 3 bases, with 10 bases spanning the gap.

The chain uses TRBV27 and TRBJ2-1; 7 bases line up with TRBD2. Losses at the gene ends were 5 bases for V and 1 base for J; bases not matched to a gene: 11. Germline V CDR1 and CDR2: MNHEY, SMNVEV (reference sequence). The CDR3 has 17 amino acids. The CDR3 reads CASSPGLVGLSYNEQFF. CDR3 nucleotide sequence: TGTGCCAGCAGTCCCGGACTAGTGGGGTTGTCCTACAATGAGCAGTTCTTC.

The chain recombines TRBV28 with TRBJ2-1; TRBD2 aligns across 13 bases. The germline V gene encodes CDR1 MDHEN and CDR2 SYDVKM. The CDR3 loop spans 14 amino acids. J was trimmed by 6 bases and V by 10 bases; bases with no gene match: 6. Here the CDR3 DNA reads TGTGCCACCGGACTAGCGGGAGAGCGCAATGAGCAGTTCTTC. It is translated as CATGLAGERNEQFF.

This clone appeared a few times. The CDR3 sequence is CASSSQGISGNTIYF. CDR3 DNA: TGTGCCAGCAGTTCACAGGGGATATCTGGAAACACCATATATTTT. V and J are TRBV2 and TRBJ1-3; TRBD1 matches at 7 bases. V lost 5 bases to trimming and J lost 1 base; unmatched junction nucleotides: 5. CDR3 length: 15 amino acids. Germline loops: CDR1 SNHLY, CDR2 FYNNEI.

V usage is TRBV10-1 and J usage is TRBJ2-4, with 7 bases aligning to TRBD2. CDR3 length equals 16 residues. Germline V gives CDR1 WNHNN, CDR2 SYGVQD (reference sequence). V lost 2 bases and J lost 4; bases outside the gene matches: 8. CDR3 nucleotides: TGCGCCAGCAGTGAGGGACTAGGAAAAGGGAAAAACATTCAGTACTTC. It yields the protein CASSEGLGKGKNIQYF.

This rearrangement joins TRBV5-1 to TRBJ2-3; 9 bases are a match to TRBD2. CDR3 length: 16 amino acids. With 0 bases clipped from V and 0 bases from J, the junction kept 2 bases outside the gene matches. CDR1 is SGHRS and CDR2 is YFSETQ in the germline V gene. For the CDR3, the DNA is TGCGCCAGCAGCTTGGCCCTAGCGGGAAGCACAGATACGCAGTATTTT. Translating it yields CASSLALAGSTDTQYF.

The chain couples TRBV7-2 to TRBJ1-5, with D unresolved. Trimming shortened V by 1 base and J by 3 bases, and 7 bases separated the two germline ends. This CDR3 region has 14 residues. Germline CDR1 reads SGHTA; CDR2 reads FQGNSA. The CDR3 sequence is CASSLDSYNQPQHF. The CDR3 coding sequence is TGTGCCAGCAGCTTAGATAGCTACAATCAGCCCCAGCATTTT.